The 27 T cell receptor beta chains below come from one sample, sequenced in a study of radiation and T cells in renal cell carcinoma. Here immunoSEQ multiplex PCR was the method, and the copy in TCRdb shows in-frame clones only, minus some. This table holds over 60,000 clones, around 76% found once. Regarding time point: blood 2 weeks post-SBRT. The treatment denotes: 15 Gy SBRT to primary tumor, nephrectomy 4 weeks later. The starting material was blood, obtained from a patient whose treatment included radiotherapy and nephrectomy. Receptors were obtained from a man aged 60 to 69 with renal cell carcinoma.

The genes are TRBV29-1 and TRBJ1-4; a possible D gene is TRBD1 (5 bases). V lost 4 bases and J 7 bases, leaving 13 bases between the germline ends. Germline-derived CDR1 and CDR2 are SQVTM and ANQGSEA. This CDR3 spans 13 amino acids. The CDR3 region is CSVVRDEAEKLFF. CDR3 in DNA: TGCAGCGTTGTTCGGGACGAGGCTGAAAAACTGTTTTTT.

J is TRBJ2-3 and V is TRBV25-1, with 14 bases identical to TRBD2. Trimming took 3 bases from V and 4 from J; bases not matched to a gene: 3. Germline V gene data show CDR1 as MGHDK and CDR2 as SYGVNS. The CDR3 covers 16 residues. As DNA, the CDR3 is TGTGCCAGCAGTGAGACTAGCGGGGGGGCCCCAGATACGCAGTATTTT. Its translation is CASSETSGGAPDTQYF.

In its sample, this clone was seen once. This chain joins TRBV5-1 and TRBJ2-3, with no clear D. Per the germline V gene, CDR1 is SGHRS and CDR2 is YFSETQ. This CDR3 is built from 16 residues. V was shortened by 4 bases and J by 1 base, with 16 bases between the two germline ends. CDR3 protein: CASSQHGPLGTDTQYF. CDR3 coding DNA: TGCGCCAGCAGCCAACACGGCCCCTTGGGCACAGATACGCAGTATTTT.

The V and J genes are TRBV4-3 and TRBJ2-7; D may be TRBD2 (5 bases). This CDR3 contains 16 residues. V was pared by 2 bases and J by 8 bases, with 22 bases between. Germline V lookup: CDR1 LGHNA, CDR2 YSLEER. The CDR3 here is CASSQIVMSPGMKQYF. CDR3 DNA sequence: TGCGCCAGCAGCCAAATAGTCATGTCGCCGGGGATGAAGCAGTACTTC.

The chain is built from TRBV2 and TRBJ1-5; weak D call: TRBD1 (5 bases). The length of the CDR3 is 15 residues. Germline CDR1 reads SNHLY; CDR2 reads FYNNEI. V shed 5 bases and J shed 0 bases, with 11 bases lying between them. The CDR3: CASSTDGHSNQPQHF. The CDR3 nucleotides are TGTGCCAGCAGTACCGACGGACATAGCAATCAGCCCCAGCATTTT.

The genes are TRBV28 and TRBJ2-7, with 8 bases identical to TRBD1. The CDR3 length is 11 residues. V lost 4 bases to trimming and J lost 12 bases; unmatched junction nucleotides: 5. The germline CDR1 and CDR2 sequences are MDHEN and SYDVKM. CDR3 loop: CASSSRTGWYF. For the CDR3, the DNA is TGTGCCAGCAGTTCCCGGACAGGGTGGTACTTC. The full variable domain, completed using reference TRBV28 and TRBJ2-7, is DVKVTQSSRYLVKRTGEKVFLECVQDMDHENMFWYRQDPGLGLRLIYFSYDVKMKEKGDIPEGYSVSREKKERFSLILESASTNQTSMYLCASSSRTGWYFGPGTRLTVT.

This chain uses TRBV27 with TRBJ2-6; 7 nucleotides agree with TRBD2. Germline lookup yields CDR1 MNHEY and CDR2 SMNVEV (reference sequence). The CDR3 runs to 18 residues. The J segment lost 1 base and the V segment lost 0 bases, leaving 6 bases of the junction unmatched. In DNA, the CDR3 is TGTGCCAGCAGTTTATCGGGGAGGGGAGTATCTGGGGCCAACGTCCTGACTTTC. Translation: CASSLSGRGVSGANVLTF.

The rearrangement links TRBV19 to TRBJ1-2; 7 bases agree with TRBD1. The trim removed 6 bases at V and 5 bases at J, leaving 12 bases unmatched. CDR1 is LNHDA, CDR2 SQIVND, per germline (reference sequence). The CDR3 is made up of 15 amino acids. DNA for the CDR3: TGTGCCAGTAGGCTCTTACAGGGGAAAACGTATGGCTACACCTTC. It encodes CASRLLQGKTYGYTF.

The gene calls are TRBV5-4 and TRBJ2-3; TRBD1 agrees at 10 bases. Trimming removed 2 bases from V and 6 bases from J; junction bases left unmatched: 6. Germline assignment: CDR1 SGHNT and CDR2 YYREEE (reference sequence). CDR3 length: 15 amino acids. This chain's CDR3 is CASSLDRGLADTQYF. CDR3 in DNA: TGTGCCAGCAGCTTAGACAGGGGGCTTGCTGATACGCAGTATTTT. The full variable domain, with the rest looked up from reference TRBV5-4 and TRBJ2-3, is ETGVTQSPTHLIKTRGQQVTLRCSSQSGHNTVSWYQQALGQGPQFIFQYYREEENGRGNFPPRFSGLQFPNYSSELNVNALELDDSALYLCASSLDRGLADTQYFGPGTRLTVL.

This chain links TRBV7-8 with TRBJ2-3; 10 bases match TRBD2. The V segment lost 4 bases and the J segment 5 bases; nucleotides outside the gene matches: 12. From germline, CDR1 is SGHVS and CDR2 FQNEAQ. This CDR3 has 17 residues. The chain's CDR3 is CASSSRLAGSGGDTQYF. In DNA form, the CDR3 reads TGTGCCAGCAGCTCCCGACTAGCGGGCTCAGGGGGAGATACGCAGTATTTT.

The chain is built from TRBV7-9 and TRBJ1-2, with a tentative D call TRBD1 (5 bases). Trimming cost V 0 bases and J 0 bases, with 8 bases left between them. Germline V lookup: CDR1 SEHNR, CDR2 FQNEAQ (reference sequence). CDR3 length: 15 residues. The CDR3 DNA sequence: TGTGCCAGCAGCTTAGCCGGGACCTCTAACTATGGCTACACCTTC. This encodes CASSLAGTSNYGYTF.

The J gene is TRBJ2-7, the V gene TRBV11-2; 12 bases agree with TRBD1. This CDR3 is 15 amino acids long. Per germline, CDR1 SGHAT and CDR2 FQNNGV. Trimming at V came to 5 bases and at J to 3 bases, leaving 5 bases not matched to a gene. CDR3 in amino acids: CASSAGTGGSYEQYV. As DNA, the CDR3 is TGTGCCAGCAGCGCCGGGACAGGGGGCAGCTACGAGCAGTACGTC.

This chain uses TRBV19 with TRBJ1-2; 9 positions match TRBD1. CDR1 LNHDA and CDR2 SQIVND come from the germline V gene (reference sequence). The CDR3 sequence is 15 residues long. V shed 8 bases and J 4 bases; nucleotides not matched to a gene: 11. The CDR3 nucleotides read TGTGCCAGTGGGAATCCGGGACAGGGCACCTATGGCTACACCTTC. This sequence encodes CASGNPGQGTYGYTF.

The chain has TRBV10-3 and TRBJ2-1, with TRBD2 identical over 11 bases. The CDR3 spans 16 residues. V lost 10 bases to trimming and J lost 3 bases; unmatched junction nucleotides: 11. The V gene's germline CDR1 is ENHRY and CDR2 SYGVKD. Written as DNA, the CDR3 is TGTGCCACCCAACCTGGGACTAGCGGAGTCTACAATGAGCAGTTCTTC. Protein sequence: CATQPGTSGVYNEQFF.

The chain couples TRBV5-1 to TRBJ2-3, with no clear D. The CDR3 has 13 residues. V was clipped by 4 bases and J by 1 base, with 7 bases between them. Looked up from germline, CDR1 is SGHRS and CDR2 is YFSETQ. CDR3 protein: CASSIAGTDTQYF. CDR3 DNA sequence: TGCGCCAGCAGCATCGCAGGCACAGATACGCAGTATTTT. Full variable domain (rest looked up from reference TRBV5-1 and TRBJ2-3): KAGVTQTPRYLIKTRGQQVTLSCSPISGHRSVSWYQQTPGQGLQFLFEYFSETQRNKGNFPGRFSGRQFSNSRSEMNVSTLELGDSALYLCASSIAGTDTQYFGPGTRLTVL.

The chain combines TRBV14 with TRBJ2-7; D is uncertain. The length of the CDR3 is 15 residues. Trimming removed 0 bases from V and 4 bases from J, with 13 bases in between. Germline V lookup: CDR1 SGHDN, CDR2 FVKESK. The CDR3 DNA is TGTGCCAGCAGCCAAGAGGCTGGGGTTCAGTACGAGCAGTACTTC. Its translation is CASSQEAGVQYEQYF.

The sample holds one count of this clone. The chain carries TRBV30 and TRBJ1-3; the D is unclear. V dropped 5 bases and J dropped 5 bases, with 13 bases sitting between them. Looked up from germline, CDR1 is GTSNPN and CDR2 is SVGIG (reference sequence). The CDR3 loop spans 13 amino acids. Written as DNA, the CDR3 is TGTGCCTGGGAGGCCGGACGAAGAAACACCATATATTTT. As protein: CAWEAGRRNTIYF.

The chain joins TRBV10-2 to TRBJ1-5; D unresolved. CDR3 length: 14 amino acids. V dropped 4 bases and J dropped 4 bases, with 11 bases sitting between them. The germline CDR1 and CDR2 sequences are WSHSY and SAAADI. In DNA, the CDR3 is TGCGCCAGCAGTGGAGGGAATCGAAATCAGCCCCAGCATTTT. This translates into CASSGGNRNQPQHF.

In its sample, this clone was seen a few times. V usage is TRBV30 and J usage is TRBJ2-1; 13 bases align to TRBD2. V shed 5 bases and J 5 bases; nucleotides not matched to a gene: 3. Germline V lookup: CDR1 GTSNPN, CDR2 SVGIG (reference sequence). The CDR3 totals 14 residues. CDR3 coding DNA: TGTGCCTGGGGACTAGCGGGAGTTGACAATGAGCAGTTCTTC. This codes for CAWGLAGVDNEQFF. Drawing the rest from reference TRBV30 and TRBJ2-1, the complete variable domain is SQTIHQWPATLVQPVGSPLSLECTVEGTSNPNLYWYRQAAGRGLQLLFYSVGIGQISSEVPQNLSASRPQDRQFILSSKKLLLSDSGFYLCAWGLAGVDNEQFFGPGTRLTVL.

This rearrangement joins TRBV9 to TRBJ1-5; unclear D gene. V was trimmed by 0 bases and J by 0 bases, leaving 7 bases between them. Per germline, CDR1 SGDLS and CDR2 YYNGEE. The CDR3 contains 15 residues. CDR3 DNA sequence: TGTGCCAGCAGCGTAGGTGCCAATAGCAATCAGCCCCAGCATTTT. Its protein is CASSVGANSNQPQHF. The whole variable domain, remainder taken from reference TRBV9 and TRBJ1-5, is DSGVTQTPKHLITATGQRVTLRCSPRSGDLSVYWYQQSLDQGLQFLIQYYNGEERAKGNILERFSAQQFPDLHSELNLSSLELGDSALYFCASSVGANSNQPQHFGDGTRLSIL.

The V gene is TRBV9, the J gene TRBJ1-3; perhaps TRBD1 as D (6 bases). CDR3 length: 15 residues. V was clipped by 4 bases and J by 4 bases, with 15 bases between them. Germline values: CDR1 SGDLS, CDR2 YYNGEE. CDR3 sequence: CASSPLRDIGNTIYF. The CDR3 bases are TGTGCCAGCAGCCCCCTGCGGGACATCGGAAACACCATATATTTT.

The chain uses TRBV5-1 and TRBJ1-3; 8 positions match TRBD1. From germline, CDR1 is SGHRS and CDR2 YFSETQ. J was trimmed by 2 bases and V by 4 bases; bases with no gene match: 8. The CDR3 is 16 amino acids. In nucleotides, the CDR3 is TGCGCCAGCAGCAATACAGGGGGTGGTACTGGAAACACCATATATTTT. Residues: CASSNTGGGTGNTIYF.

This clone has only a few counts. The V call is TRBV7-2, the J call TRBJ2-5; D unresolved. V was cut by 1 base and J by 2 bases, with 8 bases left in between. CDR3 length equals 14 residues. Looked up from germline, CDR1 is SGHTA and CDR2 is FQGNSA. CDR3 in amino acids: CASSLGPRQETQYF. The CDR3 coding sequence is TGTGCCAGCAGCTTAGGGCCGAGGCAAGAGACCCAGTACTTC.

The chain couples TRBV25-1 to TRBJ2-5; no clear D. Trimming cost V 8 bases and J 5 bases, with 15 bases left between them. CDR3 length: 13 residues. Per the germline V gene, CDR1 is MGHDK and CDR2 is SYGVNS. CDR3 in amino acids: CASRVLGQETQYF. CDR3 sequence (DNA): TGTGCCAGCCGAGTCCTGGGCCAGGAGACCCAGTACTTC.

V gene TRBV29-1 combines with J gene TRBJ2-1; the D gene is possibly TRBD2 (5 bases). Germline V CDR1 and CDR2: SQVTM, ANQGSEA. The CDR3 sequence is 12 residues long. Trimming left V 7 bases short and J 7 bases short, with 14 bases between. CDR3 nucleotides: TGCAGCGCTGGGGAGCACGGGAATGAGCAGTTCTTC. Translating gives CSAGEHGNEQFF.

The chain joins TRBV5-1 to TRBJ1-1; 9 bases are shared with TRBD1. The CDR3 covers 14 residues. Germline CDR1 SGHRS, CDR2 YFSETQ. V gave up 4 bases and J gave up 1 base; unmatched junction bases: 2. CDR3 bases: TGCGCCAGCAGCACGGGACAGGGGAACACTGAAGCTTTCTTT. Amino acids: CASSTGQGNTEAFF.

This clone was picked up many times. CDR3 sequence (DNA): TGTGCCAGCAGTGACTCTCGGGGACAACCCCAGCATTTT. This codes for CASSDSRGQPQHF. The V gene is TRBV6-4, the J gene TRBJ1-5; weak D call: TRBD1 (6 bases). Trimming removed 0 bases from V and 10 bases from J, with 10 bases in between. This CDR3 is 13 amino acids long. Per the germline V gene, CDR1 is MRHNA and CDR2 is SNTAGT.